The 7 T cell receptor beta chains in this list originate from one sample, sequenced in a study of blood T cell repertoires in COVID-19. Repertoires were generated with immunoSEQ multiplex PCR, while TCRdb's copy carries only in-frame clones and drops some. The table lists about 160,000 clones, about 86% of them singletons. Sequencing was done on a sample of peripheral blood. These receptors were obtained from a woman aged 70-85 years with COVID-19, enrolled during active disease.

Turning to this clone: Other nucleotide sequences from this sample produce the same CDR3. The chain employs TRBV5-1 and TRBJ2-2; TRBD1 agrees at 8 bases. Germline CDR1 reads SGHRS; CDR2 reads YFSETQ. This CDR3 has 14 amino acids. V shed 2 bases and J 4 bases; nucleotides not matched to a gene: 1. In nucleotides, the CDR3 is TGCGCCAGCAGCTTCACAGGGGGCACCGGGGAGCTGTTTTTT. It codes for CASSFTGGTGELFF.

V gene TRBV18 combines with J gene TRBJ2-7; the match to TRBD1 covers 12 bases. In germline, CDR1 is KGHSH, CDR2 LQKENI. With 3 bases clipped from V and 6 bases from J, the junction kept 3 bases outside the gene matches. The CDR3 spans 14 residues. The CDR3 here is CASSPRDRGLEQYF. The CDR3 DNA sequence: TGTGCCAGCTCACCCCGGGACAGGGGGCTCGAGCAGTACTTC. Full variable domain (remainder filled in from reference TRBV18 and TRBJ2-7): NAGVMQNPRHLVRRRGQEARLRCSPMKGHSHVYWYRQLPEEGLKFMVYLQKENIIDESGMPKERFSAEFPKEGPSILRIQQVVRGDSAAYFCASSPRDRGLEQYFGPGTRLTVT.

This clone turned up a few times. The genes are TRBV6-8 and TRBJ1-1; D remains unclear. Germline assignment: CDR1 MNHGY and CDR2 SAAAGT. CDR3 length equals 11 residues. The germline V and J ends were trimmed by 6 bases and 12 bases, with 14 bases remaining between them. The CDR3 sequence: CASSAGTIPFF. CDR3 DNA sequence: TGTGCCAGCAGCGCGGGCACTATTCCTTTCTTT.

V and J are TRBV5-1 and TRBJ2-2, with D tentatively TRBD2 (5 bases). There are 14 residues in the CDR3. V lost 3 bases and J 4 bases, leaving 10 bases between the germline ends. Germline CDR1 SGHRS, CDR2 YFSETQ. The DNA of the CDR3 is TGCGCCAGCAGCTCTGGAAGCGGCACCGGGGAGCTGTTTTTT. This sequence encodes CASSSGSGTGELFF.

As concerns this clone: Other DNA variants within this sample encode the same CDR3. The V call is TRBV7-9, the J call TRBJ1-2; TRBD1 agrees at 7 bases. J gave up 2 bases and V 3 bases, and 0 bases lay outside the gene matches. The CDR3 is made up of 13 amino acids. Germline V CDR1 and CDR2: SEHNR, FQNEAQ (reference sequence). The CDR3 nucleotides are TGTGCCAGCAGCTTGGGACAGAACTATGGCTACACCTTC. This sequence encodes CASSLGQNYGYTF. The variable domain in full, with the rest retrieved from reference TRBV7-9 and TRBJ1-2, is DTGVSQNPRHKITKRGQNVTFRCDPISEHNRLYWYRQTLGQGPEFLTYFQNEAQLEKSRLLSDRFSAERPKGSFSTLEIQRTEQGDSAMYLCASSLGQNYGYTFGSGTRLTVV.

This clone was observed a few times. The chain employs TRBV5-3 and TRBJ1-5; D may be TRBD1 (6 bases). TRBV5-3 is filed as an ORF, its function uncertain. Between the trimmed V and J ends, which lost 2 bases and 0 bases, there was a span of 15 bases. This CDR3 is built from 17 residues. The CDR3 here is CARSFRLQGYSNQPQHF. CDR3 coding DNA: TGTGCCAGAAGCTTTAGGCTCCAGGGGTATAGCAATCAGCCCCAGCATTTT.

This chain joins TRBV6-2 or TRBV6-3 and TRBJ1-4; D possibly corresponds to TRBD1 (6 bases). Trimming removed 2 bases from V and 0 bases from J, with 13 bases in between. This CDR3 has 17 amino acids. CDR1 and CDR2 (germline): MNHEY, SVGEGT. In nucleotides, the CDR3 is TGTGCCAGCAGTTACACGACAGGTCTTGCAACTAATGAAAAACTGTTTTTT. Translating gives CASSYTTGLATNEKLFF.